This T cell receptor (beta chain) appears in the sequencing data of a study of cytomegalovirus exposure and HLA in healthy donors. About the research overall: A preliminary data release comprised 80 million or so unique TCRs obtained from HLA-typed donors.

A note on this clone: The target antigen is unknown.

Study-wide points: Certain indistinguishable V segments, among them TRBV6-2 and TRBV6-3, were excluded. Most TCR beta V segments were productive about 87% or about 30% of the time in an earlier analysis.

V was trimmed by 6 bases and J by 6 bases, leaving 17 bases between them. Germline V gene sequence: CDR1 MNHEY, CDR2 SVGAGI. This CDR3 is built from 14 residues. PCR primers comprised 60 Vbeta and 13 Jbeta primers. TCRdb keeps only in-frame clones here, not all; method: immunoSEQ multiplex PCR. This table holds some 140,000 clones, around 70% found once. This TCR was sampled from a man under 40 in good health and CMV-seronegative. The source material was PBMCs. The chain employs TRBV6-5 and TRBJ1-1, with a possible D match to TRBD1 (6 bases). The CDR3, as DNA: TGTGCCAGCAGCCGATCAGGGGAAGTGTCTGAAGCTTTCTTT. Protein product: CASSRSGEVSEAFF.